This T cell receptor beta chain came from a study of blood T cell repertoires in COVID-19. Overall study: Italy, Spain and the United States were the sources of the convalescent and acute COVID-19 samples.

Original analysis: Amplification of reference gene primers provided the estimated nucleated cell counts. The protocol was immunoSEQ multiplex PCR, while the TCRdb copy is restricted to in-frame clones and leaves out a portion. V and J calls and clone size are given by that table; D and trimming were obtained from the DNA. The sample includes approximately 250,000 clones, approximately 90% of them seen just once. The CDR3 is 17 residues long. Germline values: CDR1 SGHDT, CDR2 YYEEEE. V lost 1 base and J 7 bases, leaving 24 bases between the germline ends. Sequencing used PBMCs or T cells enriched from blood (not recorded which). The rearrangement links TRBV5-6 to TRBJ2-7, with D perhaps matching TRBD2 (6 bases). The TCR was taken from a man aged 40-49 years who had been exposed to COVID-19. CDR3 residues: CASSLWGPGTRLREQYF. In DNA form, the CDR3 reads TGTGCCAGCAGCTTGTGGGGTCCAGGGACTCGTTTGCGGGAGCAGTACTTC.